A single sample gave rise to the 3 T cell receptor beta chains below, sequenced in a study of blood T cell repertoires in COVID-19. TCRdb keeps only in-frame clones here, not all; method: immunoSEQ multiplex PCR. The sample lists some 260,000 clones; about 90% were seen once. The sample comprised PBMCs or T cells enriched from blood (not recorded which). These receptors were obtained from a woman younger than 45 with acute COVID-19.

This clone was counted once. V gene TRBV28 combines with J gene TRBJ2-1, with TRBD1 matching 7 bases. V was pared by 5 bases and J by 11 bases, with 3 bases of the junction left unmatched. The CDR3 extends over 11 amino acids. Germline V lookup: CDR1 MDHEN, CDR2 SYDVKM. The CDR3 bases are TGTGCCAGCAGTCAACAGGGGAAGCAGTTCTTC. Protein: CASSQQGKQFF.

The chain carries TRBV3-1 (or the pseudogene TRBV3-2) and TRBJ2-1; 7 bases align to TRBD1. V dropped 9 bases and J dropped 3; count of bases not matched to a gene: 11. Germline lookup yields CDR1 LGHDT and CDR2 YNNKEL (reference sequence). CDR3 length: 15 residues. CDR3 region: CASAEGTADYNEQFF. For the CDR3, the DNA is TGTGCCAGTGCCGAGGGGACAGCGGACTACAATGAGCAGTTCTTC.

The chain carries TRBV18 and TRBJ2-5, with unresolved D. Germline V gives CDR1 KGHSH, CDR2 LQKENI. The length of the CDR3 is 13 residues. V was shortened by 3 bases and J by 0 bases, with 5 bases between the two germline ends. CDR3 sequence (DNA): TGTGCCAGCTCACCCAGAAACCAAGAGACCCAGTACTTC. Its protein product is CASSPRNQETQYF.